Each of the 32 T cell receptor beta chains below was sequenced from the same sample in a study of CD8 T cells in Susac syndrome. Reverse transcription of 0.5 to 1 ug RNA was performed with random hexamers. Via MiXCR, TCRdb re-called the immunoSEQ multiplex PCR reads, giving one row per CDR3 protein. The table has 170,000 or so distinct CDR3 sequences, over 85% seen once. Material: CD4+ T cells from PBMCs. Every receptor here comes from a human donor with multiple sclerosis.

The J gene is TRBJ2-3, the V gene TRBV30; 15 bases are a match to TRBD2. This CDR3 is 18 amino acids long. Unmatched junction bases numbered 13, after V lost 3 bases and J lost 6 bases. Per the germline V gene, CDR1 is GTSNPN and CDR2 is SVGIG (reference sequence). CDR3 nucleotide sequence: TGTGCCTGGAGGAAGATTTGGACTAGCGGGGGGGCCGCGGATACGCAGTATTTT. Translated: CAWRKIWTSGGAADTQYF.

The gene calls are TRBV12-3 or TRBV12-4 and TRBJ1-1, with a weak D call TRBD1 (6 bases). V gave up 6 bases and J gave up 4 bases, with 15 bases separating them. CDR3 size: 14 residues. The CDR3 sequence: CASSRVTGSTEAFF. The CDR3 bases are TGTGCCAGCAGCAGAGTGACAGGCTCCACTGAAGCTTTCTTT.

The V and J genes are TRBV6-5 and TRBJ2-3; D possibly matches TRBD1 or TRBD2 (6 bases each). Germline V gene sequence: CDR1 MNHEY, CDR2 SVGAGI. The CDR3 is made up of 15 amino acids. Trimming cost V 2 bases and J 4 bases, with 13 bases left between them. The CDR3 protein is CASSYRGAFADTQYF. The CDR3 DNA follows: TGTGCCAGCAGTTACAGGGGGGCCTTCGCAGATACGCAGTATTTT.

V gene TRBV30 combines with J gene TRBJ2-7; weak D call: TRBD1 (5 bases). Trimming took 4 bases from V and 2 from J, leaving 9 bases between them. This CDR3 has 12 residues. Germline values: CDR1 GTSNPN, CDR2 SVGIG (reference sequence). CDR3 nucleotide sequence: TGTGCCTGGAATACAGGTACCTACGAGCAGTACTTC. This gives the protein CAWNTGTYEQYF.

The rearrangement uses TRBV5-4 and TRBJ2-5, with TRBD2 matching 9 bases. V trimming: 7 bases; J trimming: 5 bases; junction bases outside the gene matches: 9. The CDR3 is made up of 14 amino acids. The V gene's germline CDR1 is SGHNT and CDR2 YYREEE (reference sequence). For the CDR3, the DNA is TGTGCCAGCGGCGGGGAGGCGGGAGGGGAGACCCAGTACTTC. Encoded protein: CASGGEAGGETQYF.

This clonotype has just one count. The chain employs TRBV20-1 and TRBJ2-7; 7 nucleotides align to TRBD2. CDR1 and CDR2 (germline): DFQATT, SNEGSKA (reference sequence). There are 13 residues in the CDR3. V shed 5 bases and J 4 bases; nucleotides not matched to a gene: 8. Here the CDR3 reads CSAFPGLPYEQYF. CDR3 DNA sequence: TGCAGTGCTTTTCCGGGACTACCATACGAGCAGTACTTC.

The chain couples TRBV20-1 to TRBJ1-2; D call uncertain. This CDR3 is 15 amino acids long. The V end lost 0 bases, the J end lost 0 bases, and 11 bases lay between the germline ends. Germline V CDR1 and CDR2: DFQATT, SNEGSKA (reference sequence). In DNA form, the CDR3 reads TGCAGTGCTAGAGACACTAGACGACCTAACTATGGCTACACCTTC. It specifies CSARDTRRPNYGYTF.

V is TRBV28 and J is TRBJ1-1, with TRBD1 matching 8 bases. The V gene end was trimmed by 5 bases and the J gene end by 1 base; junction bases not matched to a gene: 9. This CDR3 is 16 amino acids long. Germline loops: CDR1 MDHEN, CDR2 SYDVKM. Written as DNA, the CDR3 is TGTGCCAGCAGTCCCGGGCTGACAGGGGAGAACACTGAAGCTTTCTTT. This translates into CASSPGLTGENTEAFF.

The chain couples TRBV19 to TRBJ2-3, with 11 bases fitting TRBD2. CDR1 and CDR2 from the germline V gene are LNHDA and SQIVND (reference sequence). The length of the CDR3 is 15 residues. V dropped 7 bases and J dropped 2; count of bases not matched to a gene: 5. CDR3 sequence (DNA): TGTGCCAGTAAGACGGGACTAGCGGTCACAGATACGCAGTATTTT. Residues: CASKTGLAVTDTQYF.

The chain joins TRBV10-3 to TRBJ1-1; D not certain. With 5 bases removed from V and 2 bases from J, the gap between germline ends came to 12 bases. The CDR3 is 14 amino acids. Germline V gives CDR1 ENHRY, CDR2 SYGVKD. The chain's CDR3 is CAISQPSDNTEAFF. CDR3 coding DNA: TGTGCCATCAGTCAACCATCGGACAACACTGAAGCTTTCTTT.

This clonotype has a handful of counts. The CDR3 DNA sequence: TGTGCCAGCAGCCGGACAGGGAATCAGCCCCAGCATTTT. It codes for CASSRTGNQPQHF. This chain joins TRBV6-5 and TRBJ1-5, with 8 nucleotides matching TRBD1. The V and J ends lost 6 bases and 4 bases, in that order; junction bases with no gene match: 2. This CDR3 region has 13 residues. Germline V gene sequence: CDR1 MNHEY, CDR2 SVGAGI.

V gene TRBV5-1 combines with J gene TRBJ1-6; D gene unclear. The CDR3 is 15 residues long. V lost 2 bases, J lost 0 bases, and 6 bases lay in between. Germline values: CDR1 SGHRS, CDR2 YFSETQ. The CDR3 region is CASSFQSSYNSPLHF. DNA of the CDR3: TGCGCCAGCAGCTTTCAAAGCTCCTATAATTCACCCCTCCACTTT.

The chain employs TRBV10-3 and TRBJ2-7; the D gene is possibly TRBD2 (6 bases). This CDR3 is 15 amino acids long. Trimming removed 8 bases from V and 4 bases from J, with 21 bases in between. CDR1 is ENHRY and CDR2 is SYGVKD in the germline V gene. The CDR3 DNA reads TGTGCCATCGGGGGGAAAGGAGGTGTCGAATACGAGCAGTACTTC. This codes for CAIGGKGGVEYEQYF.

The chain carries TRBV27 and TRBJ2-7; D not resolved. Germline-derived CDR1 and CDR2 are MNHEY and SMNVEV (reference sequence). The CDR3 consists of 15 residues. Trimming pared 8 bases from V and 0 bases from J, leaving 17 bases between. The CDR3 DNA follows: TGTGCCAGCCCCAAGGCCGGGTGTGACTCCTACGAGCAGTACTTC. It codes for CASPKAGCDSYEQYF.

The gene calls are TRBV7-3 and TRBJ2-6; 9 bases are a match to TRBD1. Germline V CDR1 and CDR2: SGHTA, FQGTGA. V was clipped by 4 bases and J by 4 bases; unmatched bases: 11. The CDR3 runs to 18 residues. The CDR3 loop is CASSSTPGTGIGANVLTF. CDR3 coding DNA: TGTGCCAGCAGCTCTACGCCCGGGACAGGGATCGGGGCCAACGTCCTGACTTTC.

The J gene is TRBJ1-2, the V gene TRBV12-3 or TRBV12-4, with D tentatively TRBD1 (6 bases). Trimming pared 5 bases from V and 4 bases from J, leaving 17 bases between. The CDR3 runs to 15 residues. Here the CDR3 DNA reads TGTGCCAGCAGTCACCTAGGGGGTCCTATCTATGGCTACACCTTC. It is translated as CASSHLGGPIYGYTF.

The V gene is TRBV5-1, the J gene TRBJ2-2; D possibly corresponds to TRBD2 (6 bases). Germline loops: CDR1 SGHRS, CDR2 YFSETQ. CDR3 length equals 14 residues. Trimming left V 6 bases short and J 5 bases short, with 14 bases between. CDR3 nucleotides: TGCGCCAGCACCAGACTAGAGAAAACCGGGGAGCTGTTTTTT. It specifies CASTRLEKTGELFF.

A single count supports this clonotype. The J gene is TRBJ1-5, the V gene TRBV20-1; D uncertain. The CDR3 sequence is 14 residues long. CDR1 DFQATT and CDR2 SNEGSKA come from the germline V gene (reference sequence). V was clipped by 3 bases and J by 2 bases, with 11 bases between them. The DNA for the CDR3 is TGCAGTGCTAGCCAATCCTTGGGCAATCAGCCCCAGCATTTT. It codes for CSASQSLGNQPQHF.

V usage is TRBV28 and J usage is TRBJ1-5; the D is unclear. Trimming removed 2 bases from V and 3 bases from J, with 8 bases in between. This CDR3 is 14 amino acids long. Germline loops: CDR1 MDHEN, CDR2 SYDVKM. Here the CDR3 reads CASSLNRYNQPQHF. CDR3 coding DNA: TGTGCCAGCAGTTTAAACCGGTACAATCAGCCCCAGCATTTT. Combining the CDR3 with reference TRBV28 and TRBJ1-5 gives the whole variable domain DVKVTQSSRYLVKRTGEKVFLECVQDMDHENMFWYRQDPGLGLRLIYFSYDVKMKEKGDIPEGYSVSREKKERFSLILESASTNQTSMYLCASSLNRYNQPQHFGDGTRLSIL.

The genes are TRBV6-2 or TRBV6-3 and TRBJ2-1, with D uncertain. V shed 0 bases and J shed 6 bases, with 15 bases lying between them. The CDR3 extends over 16 amino acids. Germline V CDR1 and CDR2: MNHEY, SVGEGT. In DNA, the CDR3 is TGTGCCAGCAGTTACTCAAGGCGTCTAGGAACCAATGAGCAGTTCTTC. Translated: CASSYSRRLGTNEQFF.

The rearrangement uses TRBV7-2 and TRBJ1-2; no firm D call. CDR1 is SGHTA and CDR2 is FQGNSA in the germline V gene. The V and J ends lost 1 base and 0 bases respectively, with 9 bases between them. This CDR3 is built from 15 residues. The CDR3 region is CASSLDFSANYGYTF. The CDR3 DNA follows: TGTGCCAGCAGCTTAGATTTTTCGGCTAACTATGGCTACACCTTC. The whole variable domain, remainder taken from reference TRBV7-2 and TRBJ1-2, is GAGVSQSPSNKVTEKGKDVELRCDPISGHTALYWYRQSLGQGLEFLIYFQGNSAPDKSGLPSDRFSAERTGGSVSTLTIQRTQQEDSAVYLCASSLDFSANYGYTFGSGTRLTVV.

The genes are TRBV3-1 and TRBJ1-6, with D possibly TRBD1 on 5 matching bases. V was trimmed by 8 bases and J by 10 bases, leaving 21 bases between them. The germline gives CDR1 LGHDT, CDR2 YNNKEL (reference sequence). The CDR3 is 15 amino acids. In nucleotides, the CDR3 is TGTGCCAGCGGCGAGACAGAATCTTCGTTCTCACCCCTCCACTTT. Translating it yields CASGETESSFSPLHF.

This clonotype has a handful of counts. This chain joins TRBV5-1 and TRBJ2-7; D perhaps matches TRBD1 (6 bases). V lost 3 bases to trimming and J lost 3 bases, with 7 bases between them. The CDR3 length is 12 residues. Germline lookup yields CDR1 SGHRS and CDR2 YFSETQ. CDR3 sequence: CASSWDNYEQYF. The CDR3 DNA sequence: TGCGCCAGCAGCTGGGACAACTACGAGCAGTACTTC.

V is TRBV18 and J is TRBJ2-1; 7 nucleotides line up with TRBD1. Trimming cost V 3 bases and J 8 bases; bases outside gene matches: 10. Germline loops: CDR1 KGHSH, CDR2 LQKENI. This CDR3 is built from 15 residues. In DNA, the CDR3 is TGTGCCAGCTCACCCCGGGACAGCGCAAGGGATGAGCAGTTCTTC. This sequence encodes CASSPRDSARDEQFF.

This clonotype was seen just once. V gene TRBV7-8 combines with J gene TRBJ2-2; 7 bases are a match to TRBD1. Per germline, CDR1 SGHVS and CDR2 FQNEAQ. There are 15 residues in the CDR3. V trimming: 6 bases; J trimming: 3 bases; junction bases outside the gene matches: 7. CDR3 coding DNA: TGTGCCAGCAGTAAGGCAGGGGGTGACACCGGGGAGCTGTTTTTT. It yields the protein CASSKAGGDTGELFF.

This sequence joins TRBV19 and TRBJ2-3; either TRBD1 or TRBD2 may fit D (7 bases each). The CDR3 is 16 amino acids. With 5 bases removed from V and 2 bases from J, the gap between germline ends came to 17 bases. Germline V CDR1 and CDR2: LNHDA, SQIVND (reference sequence). The DNA for the CDR3 is TGTGCCAGTAGTCGGGGGAGGGGGCCATCCACAGATACGCAGTATTTT. Encoded protein: CASSRGRGPSTDTQYF.

V is TRBV30 and J is TRBJ2-5; a possible D gene is TRBD1 (6 bases). Per the germline V gene, CDR1 is GTSNPN and CDR2 is SVGIG (reference sequence). The CDR3 totals 13 residues. V dropped 1 base and J dropped 0 bases, with 6 bases sitting between them. The CDR3 coding sequence is TGTGCCTGGAGTGGACAGGACCAAGAGACCCAGTACTTC. Translating gives CAWSGQDQETQYF.

In this sample, this clonotype turned up once. This chain uses TRBV30 with TRBJ1-1; no clear D. Germline V gene sequence: CDR1 GTSNPN, CDR2 SVGIG (reference sequence). V lost 5 bases and J lost 5, with 15 bases in between. This CDR3 has 13 residues. The DNA for the CDR3 is TGTGCCTGGGGGATGAGCGGAAGGACTGAAGCTTTCTTT. Translation: CAWGMSGRTEAFF.

The rearrangement joins TRBV9 to TRBJ2-2, with TRBD1 identical over 7 bases. After removal of 3 bases from V and 7 bases from J, the junction contained 9 bases not matched to a gene. This CDR3 has 15 amino acids. Germline CDR1 SGDLS, CDR2 YYNGEE. The CDR3 DNA reads TGTGCCAGCAGCGCCGACAGGGTGATTGGCGGGGAGCTGTTTTTT. It yields the protein CASSADRVIGGELFF.

This chain uses TRBV14 with TRBJ1-1; 9 bases fit TRBD1. The trim removed 5 bases at V and 8 bases at J, leaving 9 bases unmatched. CDR1 SGHDN and CDR2 FVKESK come from the germline V gene. The CDR3 contains 14 residues. As DNA, the CDR3 is TGTGCCAGCAGCTTACTAACCGGGACAGGGGAAGCTTTCTTT. Its translation is CASSLLTGTGEAFF.

V and J are TRBV28 and TRBJ2-7; the D is unclear. This CDR3 is built from 13 residues. Per germline, CDR1 MDHEN and CDR2 SYDVKM. Trimming removed 3 bases at V and 2 bases at J, with 8 bases between. This CDR3 reads CASSFHGTYEQYF. In DNA, the CDR3 is TGTGCCAGCAGTTTCCACGGTACCTACGAGCAGTACTTC. Full variable domain (rest looked up from reference TRBV28 and TRBJ2-7): DVKVTQSSRYLVKRTGEKVFLECVQDMDHENMFWYRQDPGLGLRLIYFSYDVKMKEKGDIPEGYSVSREKKERFSLILESASTNQTSMYLCASSFHGTYEQYFGPGTRLTVT.

The chain couples TRBV10-3 to TRBJ2-7; 9 bases line up with TRBD2. The CDR3 totals 18 residues. The trim removed 0 bases at V and 6 bases at J, leaving 15 bases unmatched. CDR1 and CDR2 (germline): ENHRY, SYGVKD. The CDR3 protein is CAISESTGLAGPSGEQYF. The CDR3 DNA is TGTGCCATCAGTGAGTCGACAGGGCTAGCGGGGCCTTCTGGCGAGCAGTACTTC.